Listed below are T cell receptor beta chains from one sample, sequenced in a study of T cell responses to AZD1222 COVID-19 vaccine. Clones were read by immunoSEQ multiplex PCR, and TCRdb kept only the in-frame ones, dropping some. Of about 100,000 clones in the sample, about 86% were seen once. This sample comprised peripheral blood, obtained on day 0 of AZD1222 vaccination. Receptors were obtained from an adult in good health. The conserved cysteine and the conserved F or W are not part of the CDR3 here.

J,V,CDR3
TRBJ1-2,TRBV5-4,ASSQDGLYGYT
TRBJ1-6,TRBV3-1/TRBV3-2,ASSPVTGQTPLH
TRBJ2-3,TRBV28,ATHLAAGRGLDTQY
TRBJ1-2,TRBV28,ASRRPGADGYT
TRBJ2-3,TRBV19,ASGTVSVDTQY
TRBJ2-7,TRBV6-2/TRBV6-3,ASSYRQDGTSYEQY
TRBJ2-1,TRBV7-2,ASSLIGGDNEQF
TRBJ2-7,TRBV5-6,ASSLLGGSYEQY
TRBJ2-7,TRBV12-3/TRBV12-4,ASSLGPYQEQY
TRBJ2-2,TRBV6-5,ASSYASGSGELF
TRBJ2-5,TRBV5-1,ASSFTGTETQY
TRBJ2-7,TRBV11-2,ASSPDRFRGLNYEQY
TRBJ2-1,TRBV10-2,ASSSGTRRDEQF
TRBJ1-2,TRBV4-3,ASSQDSLTNYGYT
TRBJ1-3,TRBV28,ASSLSQGIGNTIY
TRBJ1-1,TRBV6-1,ASSEVSGTTEAF
TRBJ2-1,TRBV6-5,ASSPGAGEQF
TRBJ2-5,TRBV7-2,ASSFLETQY
TRBJ1-5,TRBV6-6,ASRQGDQPQH
TRBJ1-2,TRBV3-1/TRBV3-2,ASSQDRASRGYT
TRBJ2-5,TRBV2,ASTLRDIPGETQY
TRBJ1-2,TRBV3-1/TRBV3-2,ASSQGFNWGYT
TRBJ2-1,TRBV7-3,ASSPLAVGYNEQF
TRBJ2-1,TRBV27,ASSRGDGYNEQF
TRBJ2-1,TRBV7-2,ASSLGVSGSRSNEQF
TRBJ1-1,TRBV19,ASIARGRRTEAF
TRBJ2-5,TRBV4-2,ASSQDYPSGRVRETQY
TRBJ1-1,TRBV12-3/TRBV12-4,ASSLDRYTEAF
TRBJ2-3,TRBV5-4,ASSHPRGEDTQY
TRBJ2-3,TRBV2,ASHLTDTQY
TRBJ1-1,TRBV29-1,SGGRGDTEAF
TRBJ1-5,TRBV7-2,ASSLPGYSNQPQH
TRBJ2-1,TRBV20-1,SAGFEGEQF
TRBJ1-1,TRBV7-3,ASSLMGGGSNTEAF
TRBJ1-2,TRBV9,ASSVGPDNRGVGYT
TRBJ2-7,TRBV27,ASSLGAPVSYEQY
TRBJ2-6,TRBV28,ASSLGRGASGANVLT
TRBJ1-2,TRBV2,ASSELAGYRGYT
TRBJ2-1,TRBV27,ASRQREVYNEQF
TRBJ1-2,TRBV28,ASSFSTGIYGYT
TRBJ2-6,TRBV19,ASSPTVRSGANVLT
TRBJ1-2,TRBV6-6,ASSYSIQMDYGYT
TRBJ1-1,TRBV4-3,ASSPQAATPREAF
TRBJ1-6,TRBV7-8,ASSFSGGRGDSPLH
TRBJ1-2,TRBV10-3,AISDDRGYGYT
TRBJ1-5,TRBV19,ASSIKGPSTSNQPQH
TRBJ2-7,TRBV27,ASSLSLAYEQY
TRBJ2-7,TRBV7-2,ASSPLAGVTYEQY
TRBJ1-4,TRBV7-8,ASSILLEPGQRTTNEKLF
TRBJ1-6,TRBV28,ASSLGEGGTFGSPLH
TRBJ1-1,TRBV7-2,ASSYRTEGAEAF
TRBJ2-7,TRBV28,ASSSGGRRSYEQY
TRBJ1-2,TRBV7-2,ASSPTGQGFT
TRBJ2-7,TRBV6-5,ASFFLAGGVGEQY
TRBJ2-5,TRBV9,ASSVREETQY
TRBJ2-7,TRBV29-1,SVLSGNAYEQY
TRBJ1-2,TRBV30,AWSLERGNGYT
TRBJ1-2,TRBV9,ASSSGQGGNYGYT
TRBJ2-5,TRBV11-2,ASSLDLYTLGEETQY
TRBJ2-1,TRBV7-8,ASSLEAKGGQF